This T cell receptor (beta chain) derives from a study of technical replicates of blood from several donors. Clones were sequenced by immunoSEQ multiplex PCR, and TCRdb holds only the in-frame ones, with some missing. In the table there are tens of thousands of clones, 91% of which are singletons. Germline V gene data show CDR1 as SGDLS and CDR2 as YYNGEE. V gave up 2 bases and J gave up 1 base, with 13 bases separating them. This CDR3 has 15 amino acids. The chain employs TRBV9 and TRBJ2-7; D might be TRBD2 (6 bases). The sample was T cells isolated from PBMCs. The clonotype comes from a human donor in good health. Some clones in this sample may be carry-over from other donors' samples. CDR3 loop: CASSVLAEGSYEQYF. DNA of the CDR3: TGTGCCAGCAGCGTGCTCGCGGAGGGGTCCTACGAGCAGTACTTC.